The 32 T cell receptor beta chains reported below all come from one sample, sequenced in a study of cytomegalovirus exposure and HLA in healthy donors. Assay: immunoSEQ multiplex PCR; the TCRdb copy retains only in-frame clones and omits some. This sample yields approximately 58,000 clones, of which roughly 95% are seen a single time; 5.8% belongs to the top ten. Sequencing was performed on PBMCs. These receptors came from a woman younger than 35 in good health and CMV-seropositive.

The V call is TRBV18, the J call TRBJ2-3; TRBD2 might be the D (6 bases). The V and J ends lost 6 bases and 5 bases respectively, with 15 bases between them. CDR3 length: 14 amino acids. In germline, CDR1 is KGHSH, CDR2 LQKENI. The CDR3 is CASSEGPREDTQYF. The DNA of the CDR3 is TGTGCCAGCTCGGAGGGCCCTAGAGAAGATACGCAGTATTTT.

The gene calls are TRBV7-8 and TRBJ1-6; 9 bases are a match to TRBD1. CDR1 and CDR2 from the germline V gene are SGHVS and FQNEAQ. With 3 bases clipped from V and 7 bases from J, the junction kept 7 bases outside the gene matches. The CDR3 consists of 16 residues. In DNA form, the CDR3 reads TGTGCCAGCAGCTTGGTAAACAGGGGGCTAAATTCACCCCTCCACTTT. Translation: CASSLVNRGLNSPLHF.

CDR3 in amino acids: CATGQTSYEQYF. As DNA, the CDR3 is TGTGCCACGGGACAGACCTCCTACGAGCAGTACTTC. The chain uses TRBV6-1 and TRBJ2-7; 7 bases fit TRBD1. This CDR3 contains 12 residues. With V trimmed by 10 bases and J by 0 bases, 3 bases remained unmatched. CDR1 and CDR2 from the germline V gene are MNHNS and SASEGT.

This chain uses TRBV29-1 with TRBJ2-1; 10 nucleotides agree with TRBD2. The V segment lost 3 bases and the J segment 6 bases; nucleotides outside the gene matches: 5. The CDR3 runs 14 residues. Germline V lookup: CDR1 SQVTM, CDR2 ANQGSEA. DNA for the CDR3: TGCAGCGTTGACCTAGCGGGAGTGGGCAATGAGCAGTTCTTC. Translated, it gives CSVDLAGVGNEQFF.

This chain uses TRBV6-6 with TRBJ1-1, with a possible D match to TRBD1 (6 bases). This CDR3 has 13 amino acids. Trimming left V 11 bases short and J 3 bases short, with 16 bases between. The germline V gene has CDR1 MNHNY and CDR2 SVGAGI (reference sequence). The CDR3 loop reads CACSGTPYTEAFF. The DNA for the CDR3 is TGTGCCTGTTCCGGGACACCCTACACTGAAGCTTTCTTT.

The CDR3 DNA follows: TGCAGCGTTGTAGGGGCCTACACTGAAGCTTTCTTT. Protein: CSVVGAYTEAFF. The chain links TRBV29-1 to TRBJ1-1; D perhaps matches TRBD1 (5 bases). Trimming pared 4 bases from V and 3 bases from J, leaving 9 bases between. The CDR3 totals 12 residues. Germline V gene data show CDR1 as SQVTM and CDR2 as ANQGSEA.

This clone was recorded only once. The rearrangement uses TRBV6-1 and TRBJ2-1; D is perhaps TRBD2 (6 bases). From germline, CDR1 is MNHNS and CDR2 SASEGT. The CDR3 covers 15 residues. Trimming left V 0 bases short and J 1 base short, with 7 bases between. CDR3 residues: CASSEAGLSYNEQFF. As DNA, the CDR3 is TGTGCCAGCAGTGAAGCGGGACTTTCCTACAATGAGCAGTTCTTC.

This clone was seen a handful of times. The V gene is TRBV7-9, the J gene TRBJ2-7, with TRBD1 identical over 11 bases. Trimming at V came to 5 bases and at J to 3 bases, leaving 3 bases not matched to a gene. There are 14 residues in the CDR3. CDR1 and CDR2 from the germline V gene are SEHNR and FQNEAQ (reference sequence). The CDR3 protein is CASSDGTGGYEQYF. DNA of the CDR3: TGTGCCAGCAGCGACGGGACAGGGGGCTACGAGCAGTACTTC.

This chain's CDR3 is CASSVGTENTGELFF. The CDR3 nucleotides read TGTGCCAGCAGCGTAGGCACTGAGAACACCGGGGAGCTGTTTTTT. The chain joins TRBV9 to TRBJ2-2; D is uncertain. This CDR3 comprises 15 residues. V shed 0 bases and J shed 1 base, with 7 bases lying between them. The germline CDR1 and CDR2 sequences are SGDLS and YYNGEE.

The chain recombines TRBV28 with TRBJ1-1; tentative D call: TRBD1 (5 bases). This CDR3 is built from 14 residues. Deletions cut 2 bases from V and 1 base from J, with 8 bases between. CDR1 and CDR2 from the germline V gene are MDHEN and SYDVKM. DNA of the CDR3: TGTGCCAGCAGTTTACTGGGGGGGAACACTGAAGCTTTCTTT. Translating gives CASSLLGGNTEAFF.

The chain combines TRBV9 with TRBJ2-1; a weak D match, TRBD2 (5 bases). This CDR3 is 15 amino acids long. Looked up from germline, CDR1 is SGDLS and CDR2 is YYNGEE. Trimming pared 4 bases from V and 0 bases from J, leaving 11 bases between. CDR3 amino acids: CASSSGGSSYNEQFF. CDR3 sequence (DNA): TGTGCCAGCAGCTCCGGAGGAAGCTCCTACAATGAGCAGTTCTTC.

The CDR3 spells CASRPRTGEREGYTF. The CDR3 nucleotides read TGTGCCAGCAGACCGCGTACAGGGGAAAGAGAGGGCTACACCTTC. The chain recombines TRBV6-4 with TRBJ1-2; TRBD1 matches 7 bases. Per germline, CDR1 MRHNA and CDR2 SNTAGT. This CDR3 has 15 residues. J was trimmed by 8 bases and V by 6 bases; bases with no gene match: 15.

The DNA for the CDR3 is TGTGCCAGCTGGTCGGGACAGGGGGCGTCTGGGGCCAACGTCCTGACTTTC. As protein: CASWSGQGASGANVLTF. The chain uses TRBV28 and TRBJ2-6; 12 bases match TRBD1. J gave up 1 base and V 8 bases, and 6 bases lay outside the gene matches. Looked up from germline, CDR1 is MDHEN and CDR2 is SYDVKM. CDR3 length: 17 amino acids. Full variable domain (missing parts from reference TRBV28 and TRBJ2-6): DVKVTQSSRYLVKRTGEKVFLECVQDMDHENMFWYRQDPGLGLRLIYFSYDVKMKEKGDIPEGYSVSREKKERFSLILESASTNQTSMYLCASWSGQGASGANVLTFGAGSRLTVL.

The rearrangement links TRBV27 to TRBJ2-1; 8 bases agree with TRBD1. The length of the CDR3 is 15 residues. In germline, CDR1 is MNHEY, CDR2 SMNVEV (reference sequence). V lost 2 bases and J lost 5; bases outside the gene matches: 5. In DNA, the CDR3 is TGTGCCAGCAGTTTACTGGACAGGGCCCACAATGAGCAGTTCTTC. Translation: CASSLLDRAHNEQFF.

The V and J genes are TRBV28 and TRBJ1-3; D is perhaps TRBD1 (5 bases). V shed 2 bases and J shed 0 bases, with 26 bases lying between them. CDR1 and CDR2 from the germline V gene are MDHEN and SYDVKM. This CDR3 spans 21 amino acids. The CDR3 DNA follows: TGTGCCAGCAGTTTAGTGGGGGACCCCGGGAGAAACCTTAACTCTGGAAACACCATATATTTT. Residues: CASSLVGDPGRNLNSGNTIYF. Using reference TRBV28 and TRBJ1-3 for the parts outside the CDR3, the full variable domain is DVKVTQSSRYLVKRTGEKVFLECVQDMDHENMFWYRQDPGLGLRLIYFSYDVKMKEKGDIPEGYSVSREKKERFSLILESASTNQTSMYLCASSLVGDPGRNLNSGNTIYFGEGSWLTVV.

This chain joins TRBV5-1 and TRBJ2-4; D might be TRBD2 (6 bases). Germline CDR1 SGHRS, CDR2 YFSETQ. The CDR3 has 13 amino acids. The V end lost 0 bases, the J end lost 8 bases, and 9 bases lay between the germline ends. CDR3 sequence reads: CASSLEGGDIQYF. The CDR3 DNA reads as TGCGCCAGCAGCTTGGAGGGCGGGGACATTCAGTACTTC.

The count of this clone is one. V is TRBV30 and J is TRBJ1-5; TRBD1 aligns across 8 bases. V shed 1 base and J 1 base; nucleotides not matched to a gene: 9. Germline CDR1 and CDR2: GTSNPN and SVGIG (reference sequence). The CDR3 spans 17 residues. The DNA of the CDR3 is TGTGCCTGGAGTGCGGCTGGGACAGGCAGGAGCAATCAGCCCCAGCATTTT. Amino acid sequence: CAWSAAGTGRSNQPQHF.

In this sample, this clone turned up once. V gene TRBV30 combines with J gene TRBJ1-4; perhaps TRBD1 as D (5 bases). Germline assignment: CDR1 GTSNPN and CDR2 SVGIG (reference sequence). The CDR3 runs to 16 residues. V was cut by 4 bases and J by 16 bases, with 31 bases left in between. The chain's CDR3 is CAWNNPWEGPDGEQFF. The CDR3 coding sequence is TGTGCCTGGAACAACCCCTGGGAGGGACCCGATGGGGAACAGTTTTTT.

The rearrangement joins TRBV29-1 to TRBJ2-3, with TRBD2 matching 7 bases. Germline V lookup: CDR1 SQVTM, CDR2 ANQGSEA. Unmatched junction bases numbered 9, after V lost 1 base and J lost 2 bases. The CDR3 covers 16 residues. In DNA, the CDR3 is TGCAGCGTTGAAGGAGGGAGGGCGGGGTTCACAGATACGCAGTATTTT. It encodes CSVEGGRAGFTDTQYF.

This clone was recorded once. The CDR3 DNA follows: TGTGCCAGCAGCAATCTAGCGGGCTCCTACAATGAGCAGTTCTTC. Its translation is CASSNLAGSYNEQFF. The chain joins TRBV21-1 to TRBJ2-1; the table's D gene call, TRBD2, was not cross checked with the DNA. TRBV21-1 is labeled a pseudogene. This CDR3 region has 15 residues.

V gene TRBV28 combines with J gene TRBJ1-2; no definite D call. CDR3 length equals 11 residues. In germline, CDR1 is MDHEN, CDR2 SYDVKM. Trimming stripped 6 bases from V and 10 bases from J, with 12 bases between. The DNA of the CDR3 is TGTGCCAGCAGCACCCTTATGGCCTACACCTTC. Translating it yields CASSTLMAYTF.

The V call is TRBV6-7, the J call TRBJ2-7, with D perhaps matching TRBD1 (6 bases). TRBV6-7 is an ORF, and what it does is uncertain. Between the trimmed V and J ends, which lost 5 bases and 1 base, there was a span of 9 bases. The CDR3 is 13 amino acids. The CDR3 nucleotides read TGTGCCAGCAGTCCCGGACAGTCCTACGAGCAGTACTTC. As protein: CASSPGQSYEQYF.

V is TRBV5-5 and J is TRBJ1-1, with D possibly matching TRBD1 (5 bases). The germline CDR1 and CDR2 sequences are SGHKS and YYEKEE (reference sequence). V lost 3 bases, J lost 2 bases, and 11 bases lay in between. This CDR3 contains 14 residues. The CDR3 is CASSWGGVNTEAFF. CDR3 sequence (DNA): TGTGCCAGCAGCTGGGGGGGAGTTAACACTGAAGCTTTCTTT.

V and J are TRBV30 and TRBJ1-4; D gene unclear. CDR3 length: 14 amino acids. Germline values: CDR1 GTSNPN, CDR2 SVGIG (reference sequence). V was trimmed by 1 base and J by 0 bases, leaving 6 bases between them. The CDR3 reads CAWSGHTTNEKLFF. In DNA form, the CDR3 reads TGTGCCTGGAGTGGGCACACAACTAATGAAAAACTGTTTTTT. The variable domain in full, completed from reference TRBV30 and TRBJ1-4, reads SQTIHQWPATLVQPVGSPLSLECTVEGTSNPNLYWYRQAAGRGLQLLFYSVGIGQISSEVPQNLSASRPQDRQFILSSKKLLLSDSGFYLCAWSGHTTNEKLFFGSGTQLSVL.

The gene calls are TRBV7-3 and TRBJ2-1, with TRBD2 matching over 7 bases. J was trimmed by 9 bases and V by 0 bases; bases with no gene match: 5. Germline V gene lookup returns CDR1 SGHTA and CDR2 FQGTGA. The CDR3 runs 14 residues. CDR3 in DNA: TGTGCCAGCAGCTTAACGGGTCTAGCGGCTGAGCAGTTCTTC. This encodes CASSLTGLAAEQFF.

J is TRBJ1-5 and V is TRBV28, with a possible D match to TRBD1 (5 bases). The CDR3 has 18 residues. Trimming left V 5 bases short and J 0 bases short, with 20 bases between. Looked up from germline, CDR1 is MDHEN and CDR2 is SYDVKM. The CDR3 DNA reads TGTGCCAGCAGTCCCCCGGCGGGGCGGGGATATAGCAATCAGCCCCAGCATTTT. Translation gives CASSPPAGRGYSNQPQHF.

The V gene is TRBV5-4, the J gene TRBJ1-6; perhaps TRBD1 as D (5 bases). Trimming cost V 1 base and J 6 bases, with 11 bases left between them. This CDR3 spans 15 amino acids. Germline V gene sequence: CDR1 SGHNT, CDR2 YYREEE (reference sequence). CDR3 loop: CASSLIGGSNSPLHF. DNA for the CDR3: TGTGCCAGCAGCTTGATCGGGGGAAGTAATTCACCCCTCCACTTT.

The V and J genes are TRBV9 and TRBJ2-1; possibly TRBD2 for D (5 bases). The CDR3 totals 13 residues. Germline CDR1 is SGDLS and CDR2 is YYNGEE. V was pared by 3 bases and J by 4 bases, with 8 bases between. The CDR3 DNA reads as TGTGCCAGCAGCGCGGACTTATACAATGAGCAGTTCTTC. Residues: CASSADLYNEQFF.

The rearrangement links TRBV9 to TRBJ2-5, with 9 bases matching TRBD1. V trimming: 4 bases; J trimming: 5 bases; junction bases outside the gene matches: 12. CDR1 and CDR2 (germline): SGDLS, YYNGEE. The CDR3 length is 16 residues. CDR3 DNA: TGTGCCAGCAGCCTTCACTCACAGGGGGCGGGTGAGACCCAGTACTTC. This encodes CASSLHSQGAGETQYF. The full variable domain, rest sourced from reference TRBV9 and TRBJ2-5, is DSGVTQTPKHLITATGQRVTLRCSPRSGDLSVYWYQQSLDQGLQFLIQYYNGEERAKGNILERFSAQQFPDLHSELNLSSLELGDSALYFCASSLHSQGAGETQYFGPGTRLLVL.

The genes are TRBV6-6 and TRBJ1-4; perhaps TRBD1 as D (6 bases). In germline, CDR1 is MNHNY, CDR2 SVGAGI (reference sequence). Trimming removed 6 bases at V and 5 bases at J, with 19 bases between. This CDR3 spans 16 amino acids. The CDR3 DNA follows: TGTGCCAGCAGCAGACTCACAGGGATGCGGAATGAAAAACTGTTTTTT. Protein product: CASSRLTGMRNEKLFF.

The rearrangement uses TRBV5-1 and TRBJ2-7; D is uncertain. V was shortened by 0 bases and J by 0 bases, with 7 bases between the two germline ends. The CDR3 length is 14 residues. Germline CDR1 and CDR2: SGHRS and YFSETQ. CDR3 in amino acids: CASSLVQSSYEQYF. CDR3 DNA sequence: TGCGCCAGCAGCTTGGTACAGAGCTCCTACGAGCAGTACTTC.

The sample holds one count of this clone. V is TRBV7-6 and J is TRBJ2-1; 10 nucleotides line up with TRBD2. The CDR3 covers 17 residues. V was clipped by 3 bases and J by 8 bases; unmatched bases: 13. Germline V gives CDR1 SGHVS, CDR2 FNYEAQ. CDR3 nucleotide sequence: TGTGCCAGCAGCTTCGCTTTAGCGGGGGGCCGAGGCGATGAGCAGTTCTTC. It encodes CASSFALAGGRGDEQFF.